Here is one TCR beta chain with its context. These data come from a study of cytomegalovirus exposure and HLA in healthy donors. Overall study: In a previous analysis, more than 90 million unique TCR beta sequences were found from 150 million to 200 million T cells. An early data release held around 80 million unique TCRs from HLA-typed donors.

PCR employed 60 Vbeta and 13 Jbeta primers. Only in-frame clones appear in the TCRdb table, and some are missing; sequencing was by immunoSEQ multiplex PCR. The sample has under 200,000 clones; about 82% are singletons. The sample was PBMCs. This TCR was sampled from a woman between 45 and 65 years old in good health and CMV-seropositive.

CDR3 DNA: TGTGCCAGCTCCCCTAGCACAGATACGCAGTATTTT. Residues: CASSPSTDTQYF. The genes are TRBV18 and TRBJ2-3; D is unclear. This CDR3 has 12 amino acids. The V gene's germline CDR1 is KGHSH and CDR2 LQKENI. Between the trimmed V and J ends, which lost 6 bases and 0 bases, there was a span of 4 bases. Filled out from reference TRBV18 and TRBJ2-3, the complete variable domain reads NAGVMQNPRHLVRRRGQEARLRCSPMKGHSHVYWYRQLPEEGLKFMVYLQKENIIDESGMPKERFSAEFPKEGPSILRIQQVVRGDSAAYFCASSPSTDTQYFGPGTRLTVL.